These 3 T cell receptor beta chains were all obtained from the same sample, sequenced in a study of blood T cells in healthy people across ages. The second PCR ran about 6 to 12 cycles with a sample-barcoded 5' primer and J-beta primers. MiXCR was run by TCRdb on the 5' RACE reads, yielding one entry per CDR3 protein. The sample lists hundreds of thousands of distinct CDR3 sequences, around a quarter seen once, with less than 3.5% in the top ten. These data were likewise used in another study, on T cells of mothers and their children.

The sequenced sample consisted of blood. These receptors all come from a boy between 5 and 17 years old in good health.

A remark on this clonotype: At one boundary the junction diverges from the germline segment, which might be a read error. The J gene is TRBJ2-1, the V gene TRBV7-8, with D perhaps given as TRBD1 or TRBD2 (5 bases each). Germline CDR1 is SGHVS and CDR2 is FQNEAQ. CDR3 length: 14 residues. The CDR3 DNA reads as TGTGCCAGCAGCGCCGGGACGCTACCGGGTGAGCAGCTCTTC. This translates into CASSAGTLPGEQLF. The full variable domain, rest sourced from reference TRBV7-8 and TRBJ2-1, is GAGVSQSPRYKVAKRGQDVALRCDPISGHVSLFWYQQALGQGPEFLTYFQNEAQLDKSGLPSDRFFAERPEGSVSTLKIQRTQQEDSAVYLCASSAGTLPGEQLFGPGTRLTVL.

The V gene is TRBV20-1, the J gene TRBJ1-3; the D gene is possibly TRBD1 (6 bases). V was trimmed by 7 bases and J by 2 bases, leaving 12 bases between them. The CDR3 has 13 residues. Germline V lookup: CDR1 DFQATT, CDR2 SNEGSKA (reference sequence). As DNA, the CDR3 is TGCAGTGTTACCAGGGGCCCTGGAAACACCATATATTTT. Protein product: CSVTRGPGNTIYF.

This clonotype was detected only a few times. The V gene is TRBV5-1, the J gene TRBJ1-2; D call uncertain. There are 13 residues in the CDR3. Trimming removed 0 bases at V and 7 bases at J, with 10 bases between. CDR1 SGHRS and CDR2 YFSETQ come from the germline V gene. The CDR3 loop reads CASSLERAAGYTF. The CDR3 DNA reads as TGCGCCAGCAGCTTGGAGAGAGCGGCTGGCTACACCTTC.